This TCR beta chain was obtained from a study of cytomegalovirus exposure and HLA in healthy donors. Across the whole study: Earlier, roughly 120 million unique TCR beta sequences were recovered from 200 million or so T cells by an analysis.

The V and J ends lost 2 bases and 5 bases, in that order; junction bases with no gene match: 11. Germline loops: CDR1 MGHRA, CDR2 YSYEKL. The CDR3 is 17 residues long. 60 Vbeta and 13 Jbeta primers were used in PCR. This table comes from immunoSEQ multiplex PCR, and its TCRdb copy is limited to in-frame clones, with some not included. The sample includes some 160,000 clones, about 82% of them seen just once. The chain has TRBV4-1 and TRBJ2-3, with TRBD2 matching 9 bases. The receptor was isolated from a woman aged 40-49 years in good health and CMV-seropositive. The sample comprised PBMCs. DNA for the CDR3: TGCGCCAGCAGCCAACGTGCTAGCGGGGCCTCTTTAGATACGCAGTATTTT. Encoded protein: CASSQRASGASLDTQYF.